The 6 T cell receptor beta chains below were found in one sample sequenced in a study of shared clonotypes between healthy human individuals. Here immunoSEQ multiplex PCR was the method, and the copy in TCRdb shows in-frame clones only, minus some. Seen here are 470,000 or so clones, roughly 80% observed once, and the top ten hold about an eighth. The source material was PBMCs. These receptors were taken from a woman between 40 and 55 years old in good health. Some clones in this sample may be carry-over from other donors' samples.

As for this clone: It differs at one base from a far larger clone, so likely a read error. The CDR3 does not close with the conserved phenylalanine or tryptophan, likely indicating a read error. The chain employs TRBV10-2 and TRBJ2-7; D unclear. Germline V CDR1 and CDR2: WSHSY, SAAADI. This CDR3 is built from 16 residues. V lost 0 bases to trimming and J lost 2 bases, with 14 bases between them. In nucleotides, the CDR3 is TGCGCCAGCAGTGAGTCAGGCAGAGAAACAACCTACGAGCAGTACTTA. It yields the protein CASSESGRETTYEQYL.

The J gene is TRBJ2-1, the V gene TRBV19, with D unresolved. Trimming left V 7 bases short and J 0 bases short, with 10 bases between. This CDR3 has 14 residues. Germline lookup yields CDR1 LNHDA and CDR2 SQIVND (reference sequence). CDR3 coding DNA: TGTGCCAGTAAGGCAATAGGCTCCTACAATGAGCAGTTCTTC. This sequence encodes CASKAIGSYNEQFF.

This rearrangement joins TRBV5-1 to TRBJ2-5; TRBD2 matches at 11 bases. The CDR3 has 15 residues. The V gene's germline CDR1 is SGHRS and CDR2 YFSETQ. Trimming at V came to 0 bases and at J to 4 bases, leaving 2 bases not matched to a gene. This chain's CDR3 is CASSLELAGGETQYF. The CDR3 DNA reads TGCGCCAGCAGCTTGGAGCTAGCGGGAGGAGAGACCCAGTACTTC.

The chain links TRBV2 to TRBJ2-5; 11 bases align to TRBD2. The CDR3 extends over 15 amino acids. J lost 1 base, V lost 3 bases, and 1 base had no gene match. Germline CDR1 SNHLY, CDR2 FYNNEI. The CDR3 bases are TGTGCCAGCAGTGAGACTAGCGGGACCCAAGAGACCCAGTACTTC. Translation gives CASSETSGTQETQYF.

This rearrangement joins TRBV14 to TRBJ1-1, with TRBD1 as a possible D gene (5 bases). The germline V gene has CDR1 SGHDN and CDR2 FVKESK. The CDR3 spans 19 residues. Trimming removed 0 bases from V and 2 bases from J, with 22 bases in between. In nucleotides, the CDR3 is TGTGCCAGCAGCCAAGAGTTAGGGGCACTTCCTACCCGAAACACTGAAGCTTTCTTT. As protein: CASSQELGALPTRNTEAFF.

This clone was seen a single time. With a far larger clone one base away, a read error is the likely cause. At the DNA level, this CDR3 is encoded by other sequences in the same sample as well. The chain joins TRBV6-1 to TRBJ1-1, with unresolved D. V gave up 1 base and J gave up 5 bases, with 8 bases separating them. The CDR3 runs 13 residues. The germline gives CDR1 MNHNS, CDR2 SASEGT. The CDR3 sequence: CASSEGENTEAFF. The DNA for the CDR3 is TGTGCCAGCAGTGAAGGTGAGAATACTGAAGCTTTCTTT.